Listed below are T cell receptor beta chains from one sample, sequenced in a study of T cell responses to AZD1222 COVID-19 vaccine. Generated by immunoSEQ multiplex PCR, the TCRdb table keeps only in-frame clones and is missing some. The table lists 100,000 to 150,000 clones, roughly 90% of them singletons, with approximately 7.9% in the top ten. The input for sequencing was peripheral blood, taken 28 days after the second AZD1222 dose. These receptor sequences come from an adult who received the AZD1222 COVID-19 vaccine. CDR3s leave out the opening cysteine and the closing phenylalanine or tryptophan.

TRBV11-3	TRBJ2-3	ASSLFDRGTQY
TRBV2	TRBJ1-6	ASSGGAGPFNSPLH
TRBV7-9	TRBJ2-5	ASSSGLAGGRVYQETQY
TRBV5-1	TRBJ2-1	ASSKGQGASYNEQF
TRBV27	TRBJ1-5	ASSSGQGQPQH
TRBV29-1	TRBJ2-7	SVDLPSGSYEQY
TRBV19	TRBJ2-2	ASSPWDAAGELF
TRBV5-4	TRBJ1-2	ASSFPQGAEGYT
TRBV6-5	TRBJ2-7	ASRLITGGEQY
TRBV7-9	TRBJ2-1	ASSLLVGGEQF
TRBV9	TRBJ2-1	ASSVTHREQF
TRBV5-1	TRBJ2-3	ASTLMTSGTDTQY
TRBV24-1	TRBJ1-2	ATTPPGQHYGYT
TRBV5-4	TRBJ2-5	ASSGLAGGYQETQY
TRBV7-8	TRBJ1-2	ASSLGSGGRAYGYT
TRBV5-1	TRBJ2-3	ASSPTGSIGTDTQY
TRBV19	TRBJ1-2	ASTDRAYGYT
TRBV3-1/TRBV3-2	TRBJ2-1	ASSQEVGAGGTPGINEQF
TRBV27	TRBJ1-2	ASSFSRGSNYGYT
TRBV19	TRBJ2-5	ASRTALQETQY